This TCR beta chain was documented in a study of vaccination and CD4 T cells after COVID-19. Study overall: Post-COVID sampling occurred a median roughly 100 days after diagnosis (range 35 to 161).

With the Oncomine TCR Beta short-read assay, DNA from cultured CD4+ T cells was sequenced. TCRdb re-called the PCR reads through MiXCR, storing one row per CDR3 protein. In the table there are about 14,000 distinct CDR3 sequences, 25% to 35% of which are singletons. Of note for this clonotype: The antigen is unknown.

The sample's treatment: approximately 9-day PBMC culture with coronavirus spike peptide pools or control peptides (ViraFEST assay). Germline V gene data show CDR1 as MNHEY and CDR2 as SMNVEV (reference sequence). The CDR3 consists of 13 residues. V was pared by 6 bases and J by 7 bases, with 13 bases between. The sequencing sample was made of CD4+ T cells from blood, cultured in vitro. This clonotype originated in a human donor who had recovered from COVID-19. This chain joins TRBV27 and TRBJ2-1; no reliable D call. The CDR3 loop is CASSLVKENEQFF. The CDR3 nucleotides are TGTGCCAGCAGCTTAGTTAAGGAGAATGAGCAGTTCTTC.